This entry concerns a single T cell receptor (beta chain). What it binds is not known. This sample stems from a study of T cells in localized non-small cell lung cancer. Overall study results and limits: Higher T cell density in the blood was associated with longer overall survival, whereas higher adjacent-lung clonality associated with shorter survival. Sequencing, confined to only one tumor region, leaves heterogeneity possible.

Measured with immunoSEQ multiplex PCR; TCRdb has only the in-frame clones, and not every one. This sample carries tens of thousands of clones, 85% to 95% of them seen once, and the ten largest clones take approximately 7.7%. CDR1 is SGHTS, CDR2 YDEGEE, per germline. The CDR3 contains 16 residues. Trimming pared 2 bases from V and 4 bases from J, leaving 15 bases between. The receptor's source is a female donor aged 60 or older with stage I lung adenocarcinoma. V is TRBV5-8 and J is TRBJ1-4; no reliable D call. The source material was peripheral blood, sampled before any cancer treatment. The CDR3 region is CASSFYRSGGNEKLFF. In DNA, the CDR3 is TGTGCCAGCAGCTTTTACCGTAGCGGCGGTAATGAAAAACTGTTTTTT.